This T cell receptor (beta chain) was obtained from a study of early T cells in non-severe SARS-CoV-2 infection. Background on the study: The sequenced material was bulk RNA from unsorted whole blood, and its chains were unpaired. General observations from the study: There was a bias toward anti-spike CD8 responses in VDJdb matching, which missed private and CD4 specificities.

Individual cDNA molecules each received unique molecular identifiers attached to them. TCRdb used MiXCR to reprocess the 5' RACE reads, holding one entry per CDR3 protein. Among about 35,000 distinct CDR3 sequences listed, 5% to 6.5% were seen once. This clonotype was counted at least ten times. Antigen unknown. V dropped 5 bases and J dropped 4; count of bases not matched to a gene: 8. The CDR3 consists of 14 residues. Looked up from germline, CDR1 is MNHEY and CDR2 is SMNVEV (reference sequence). Sequenced material: whole blood. V usage is TRBV27 and J usage is TRBJ2-7; 7 nucleotides agree with TRBD1. The receptor's source is an adult who was a healthcare worker with PCR-confirmed SARS-CoV-2 infection or an uninfected control (not recorded which). In nucleotides, the CDR3 is TGTGCCAGCAGTCCGACAAGCAGGGGGTACGAGCAGTACTTC. Its protein product is CASSPTSRGYEQYF.